The 18 T cell receptor beta chains below come from one sample, sequenced in a study of blood T cell repertoires in COVID-19. TCRdb's table, derived via immunoSEQ multiplex PCR, lists solely in-frame clones and lacks some. The repertoire holds roughly 240,000 clones, with about 85% as singletons. The source material was peripheral blood. Receptors were obtained from a man aged 18 to 35 with active or convalescent COVID-19.

V is TRBV11-3 and J is TRBJ2-1, with D tentatively TRBD1 (6 bases). The CDR3 spans 11 residues. Germline CDR1 and CDR2: SGHNT and YENEEA. Trimming left V 5 bases short and J 10 bases short, with 9 bases between. CDR3 amino acids: CASSPQGEQFF. The CDR3 DNA reads as TGTGCCAGCAGCCCTCAGGGGGAGCAGTTCTTC. Drawing the rest from reference TRBV11-3 and TRBJ2-1, the complete variable domain is EAGVVQSPRYKIIEKKQPVAFWCNPISGHNTLYWYLQNLGQGPELLIRYENEEAVDDSQLPKDRFSAERLKGVDSTLKIQPAELGDSAVYLCASSPQGEQFFGPGTRLTVL.

The V call is TRBV7-2, the J call TRBJ1-2; weak D call: TRBD1 (6 bases). The germline V and J ends were trimmed by 5 bases and 3 bases, with 13 bases remaining between them. In germline, CDR1 is SGHTA, CDR2 FQGNSA. The CDR3 extends over 14 amino acids. DNA of the CDR3: TGTGCCAGCAGCCACTCACAGGGTTACTATGGCTACACCTTC. Protein product: CASSHSQGYYGYTF.

J is TRBJ1-2 and V is TRBV5-1; 7 nucleotides match TRBD1. The CDR3 runs to 16 residues. Looked up from germline, CDR1 is SGHRS and CDR2 is YFSETQ. V shed 3 bases and J 5 bases; nucleotides not matched to a gene: 13. CDR3 nucleotides: TGCGCCAGCAGCTCCCGAACGACAGGGCGGATATATGGCTACACCTTC. It is translated as CASSSRTTGRIYGYTF.

In this sample, this clone turned up once. The V gene is TRBV19, the J gene TRBJ1-1; perhaps TRBD1 as D (6 bases). Germline CDR1 LNHDA, CDR2 SQIVND (reference sequence). V gave up 4 bases and J gave up 3 bases, with 12 bases separating them. The CDR3 loop spans 14 amino acids. CDR3 in amino acids: CASSTQGRDTEAFF. The CDR3 region has the DNA TGTGCCAGTAGTACACAGGGAAGGGACACTGAAGCTTTCTTT.

The chain recombines TRBV5-1 with TRBJ2-2, with a tentative D call TRBD1 (5 bases). From germline, CDR1 is SGHRS and CDR2 YFSETQ. V lost 4 bases to trimming and J lost 1 base, with 11 bases between them. The CDR3 length is 15 residues. In DNA, the CDR3 is TGCGCCAGCAGCCTCAGGGCCGTGAACACCGGGGAGCTGTTTTTT. Translating it yields CASSLRAVNTGELFF.

CDR3 in amino acids: CAIRSSQVSNYGYTF. The CDR3 coding sequence is TGTGCCATCAGGTCGTCCCAGGTATCTAACTATGGCTACACCTTC. The chain uses TRBV10-3 and TRBJ1-2; D is unclear. Germline assignment: CDR1 ENHRY and CDR2 SYGVKD. The CDR3 spans 15 residues. The V and J ends lost 6 bases and 0 bases respectively, with 14 bases between them.

As regards this clone: Other DNA sequences within the sample encode an identical CDR3. V usage is TRBV19 and J usage is TRBJ2-7; tentatively, D is TRBD2 (7 bases). Germline values: CDR1 LNHDA, CDR2 SQIVND (reference sequence). The CDR3 has 12 amino acids. V gave up 11 bases and J gave up 4 bases, with 15 bases separating them. The CDR3 reads CASVGGAYEQYF. The CDR3 bases are TGTGCCTCAGTAGGGGGGGCGTACGAGCAGTACTTC. Based on the CDR3 plus reference TRBV19 and TRBJ2-7, the full variable domain is DGGITQSPKYLFRKEGQNVTLSCEQNLNHDAMYWYRQDPGQGLRLIYYSQIVNDFQKGDIAEGYSVSREKKESFPLTVTSAQKNPTAFYLCASVGGAYEQYFGPGTRLTVT.

This chain links TRBV7-8 with TRBJ1-1, with 9 bases identical to TRBD1. This CDR3 spans 15 amino acids. The germline CDR1 and CDR2 sequences are SGHVS and FQNEAQ. The ends lost 4 bases at V and 4 bases at J; junction bases unmatched: 7. This CDR3 reads CASSSYRGLATEAFF. CDR3 in DNA: TGTGCCAGCAGCTCCTACAGGGGGCTGGCCACTGAAGCTTTCTTT. Complete variable domain (other parts from reference TRBV7-8 and TRBJ1-1): GAGVSQSPRYKVAKRGQDVALRCDPISGHVSLFWYQQALGQGPEFLTYFQNEAQLDKSGLPSDRFFAERPEGSVSTLKIQRTQQEDSAVYLCASSSYRGLATEAFFGQGTRLTVV.

This chain links TRBV5-1 with TRBJ2-5; D might be TRBD2 (6 bases). With 2 bases removed from V and 4 bases from J, the gap between germline ends came to 15 bases. Germline CDR1 is SGHRS and CDR2 is YFSETQ. This CDR3 spans 15 amino acids. The CDR3 protein is CASSFNGGSIETQYF. The CDR3 region has the DNA TGCGCCAGCAGCTTTAACGGGGGTTCAATAGAGACCCAGTACTTC.

The chain couples TRBV24-1 to TRBJ2-1; weak D call: TRBD2 (6 bases). This CDR3 is built from 16 residues. Germline CDR1 and CDR2: KGHDR and SFDVKD. The V gene lost 4 bases and the J gene lost 7 bases, with 19 bases spanning the gap. CDR3 loop: CATSDSGSHTRNEQFF. CDR3 bases: TGTGCCACCAGTGACTCCGGGAGTCACACTCGGAATGAGCAGTTCTTC.

V usage is TRBV19 and J usage is TRBJ1-1; D uncertain. Trimming removed 3 bases from V and 1 base from J, with 9 bases in between. The CDR3 covers 14 residues. The germline V gene has CDR1 LNHDA and CDR2 SQIVND (reference sequence). The CDR3 loop is CASSIGVRNTEAFF. In nucleotides, the CDR3 is TGTGCCAGTAGTATCGGTGTTCGGAACACTGAAGCTTTCTTT. The full variable domain, with the rest looked up from reference TRBV19 and TRBJ1-1, is DGGITQSPKYLFRKEGQNVTLSCEQNLNHDAMYWYRQDPGQGLRLIYYSQIVNDFQKGDIAEGYSVSREKKESFPLTVTSAQKNPTAFYLCASSIGVRNTEAFFGQGTRLTVV.

The chain joins TRBV19 to TRBJ2-7; the match to TRBD1 covers 7 bases. The ends lost 3 bases at V and 5 bases at J; junction bases unmatched: 4. The CDR3 spans 13 residues. Germline V gene sequence: CDR1 LNHDA, CDR2 SQIVND (reference sequence). The CDR3: CASSIGQAHEQYF. CDR3 nucleotide sequence: TGTGCCAGTAGTATCGGACAGGCACACGAGCAGTACTTC.

The V call is TRBV9, the J call TRBJ1-6; possibly TRBD1 for D (5 bases). The CDR3 has 17 residues. With 4 bases removed from V and 0 bases from J, the gap between germline ends came to 14 bases. CDR1 SGDLS and CDR2 YYNGEE come from the germline V gene. The CDR3 is CASSLTGSSSYNSPLHF. CDR3 coding DNA: TGTGCCAGCAGCCTAACAGGCTCGAGCTCCTATAATTCACCCCTCCACTTT.

V and J are TRBV10-1 and TRBJ2-2, with D hard to call. CDR1 is WNHNN, CDR2 SYGVQD, per germline (reference sequence). Between the trimmed V and J ends, which lost 3 bases and 7 bases, there was a span of 12 bases. The CDR3 length is 14 residues. As DNA, the CDR3 is TGCGCCAGCAGTGATTCCGGTGGTGGCGGGGAGCTGTTTTTT. This translates into CASSDSGGGGELFF.

This chain joins TRBV6-5 and TRBJ1-5; TRBD1 matches 8 bases. The germline V gene has CDR1 MNHEY and CDR2 SVGAGI. The V gene end was trimmed by 4 bases and the J gene end by 1 base; junction bases not matched to a gene: 0. The CDR3 spans 14 residues. Here the CDR3 DNA reads TGTGCCAGCAGTTGGACAGGGAGCAATCAGCCCCAGCATTTT. This codes for CASSWTGSNQPQHF.

The rearrangement links TRBV2 to TRBJ2-1, with TRBD1 identical over 7 bases. The germline CDR1 and CDR2 sequences are SNHLY and FYNNEI. The CDR3 runs 20 residues. The V segment lost 3 bases and the J segment 0 bases; nucleotides outside the gene matches: 17. The CDR3 protein is CASSEAFITGTESSYNEQFF. CDR3 sequence (DNA): TGTGCCAGCAGTGAGGCTTTCATAACCGGGACAGAGAGCTCCTACAATGAGCAGTTCTTC.

The chain uses TRBV24-1 and TRBJ2-3; D possibly corresponds to TRBD2 (5 bases). The length of the CDR3 is 13 residues. Trimming removed 9 bases from V and 1 base from J, with 10 bases in between. Germline CDR1 and CDR2: KGHDR and SFDVKD. The CDR3 region is CATRDRGTDTQYF. CDR3 sequence (DNA): TGTGCCACCCGGGATAGAGGCACAGATACGCAGTATTTT.

The chain has TRBV6-5 and TRBJ2-7; D is unclear. This CDR3 is built from 13 residues. Per the germline V gene, CDR1 is MNHEY and CDR2 is SVGAGI. The V end lost 8 bases, the J end lost 5 bases, and 16 bases lay between the germline ends. The CDR3 sequence is CASRNPRLHEQYF. CDR3 bases: TGTGCCAGCCGAAATCCGAGGCTCCACGAGCAGTACTTC.